Included here is one T cell receptor (beta chain) sequence, with context. In the PCR, 60 Vbeta and 13 Jbeta primers were used. The protocol was immunoSEQ multiplex PCR, while the TCRdb copy is restricted to in-frame clones and leaves out a portion. The sample contains over 100,000 clones, about 61% of which appear only once. Germline CDR1 reads SQVTM; CDR2 reads ANQGSEA. The ends lost 7 bases at V and 1 base at J; junction bases unmatched: 6. The CDR3 is 13 residues long. The source of the sample is a study of cytomegalovirus exposure and HLA in healthy donors. The material sequenced was PBMCs. The genes are TRBV29-1 and TRBJ2-7; 8 bases line up with TRBD1. The clonotype comes from a woman in her thirties or forties in good health and CMV-seronegative. CDR3 bases: TGCAGCGGGCAAACAGGGGGTTCCTACGAGCAGTACTTC. It translates to CSGQTGGSYEQYF.